This record covers a single TCR beta chain. Antigen: not known. This sample is drawn from a study of neurological immune-mediated disorders. Whole-study results and caveats: It was HTLV-1-associated myelopathy that showed the most TCR clonal expansion, while multiple sclerosis showed the least, falling below healthy controls.

The authors produced cDNA by 5'RACE using 10-nucleotide random UMIs. TCRdb itself ran the 5' RACE reads through MiXCR, one entry per CDR3 protein. Of about 23,000 distinct CDR3 sequences in the sample, more than 10% were seen once. From germline, CDR1 is KGHSH and CDR2 LQKENI. The CDR3 is 14 amino acids. Trimming cost V 3 bases and J 9 bases, with 15 bases left between them. Sequencing used PBMCs. This TCR was sampled from a woman in her fifties or sixties with HTLV-1-associated myelopathy (HAM/TSP). The chain couples TRBV18 to TRBJ2-1; maybe TRBD1 (6 bases). CDR3 sequence reads: CASSPGHQGAEQFF. In DNA, the CDR3 is TGTGCCAGCTCACCGGGACACCAAGGAGCTGAGCAGTTCTTC.